A single T cell receptor beta chain is shown here with its context. In this sample, this clone turned up a few times. Its antigen is currently not known. One base away there is no much larger clone; base qualities are not given. These data are taken from a study of radiation and T cells in renal cell carcinoma (dated by TCRdb to 2018 to 2021). Some background on the complete study: In total, 50 to 55 samples underwent TCR beta sequencing: roughly 25 tumors plus 27 peripheral blood samples. The last blood draw happened 4 weeks after radiation, timed to coincide with nephrectomy. In the approximately 53 samples combined, some 4,000,000 unique CDR3 nucleotide sequences were found, encoding 2 million to 3 million unique CDR3 amino acid sequences.

The sample's time point label, decoded: blood 4 weeks post-SBRT, at nephrectomy. Sample treatment or condition, as interpreted from the label and publication: 15 Gy SBRT to primary tumor, nephrectomy 4 weeks later. The samples were drawn from a clinical trial, where primary renal cell carcinomas were treated with 15 Gy of stereotactic body radiation therapy and then removed by nephrectomy 4 weeks afterward. To follow tumor-enriched clonotypes, peripheral blood was collected serially from radiation-treated patients at baseline and again at 2 weeks and 4 weeks after SBRT. Every patient had renal cell carcinoma of clear cell pathology. The QIAamp DNA Blood Mini Kit (Qiagen) was used to prepare genomic DNA for TCR sequencing. The analyses included just those samples that passed every quality control check. Following the manufacturer's recommendations, the immunoSEQ kit was used to generate TCR beta libraries from genomic DNA. Library preparation used a first multiplex PCR with proprietary primers, then a second PCR adding unique barcodes, with bead cleanups after each round. Each sample batch included a kit-provided positive control reaction and a negative control reaction. The final libraries were assessed on an Agilent 4200 TapeStation D1000 ScreenTape, pooled by volume, and quantified by qPCR. Sequencing was performed on an Illumina NextSeq500 using a MidOutput 150-cycle cartridge, with 156 Read1 cycles, 15 Index1 cycles, and the kit custom primers. The pooled library was loaded at around 1 pM with roughly 19% PhiX control spiked in. The published analysis was carried out like this. Vendor-processed data were analyzed in R, with a clonotype defined as all T cells sharing the same CDR3 nucleotide sequence. In the clone abundance analyses, frequencies were normalized to the 10,000 most abundant clones in each sample. Public T cell clones, which averaged fewer than five per sample, were removed prior to analysis. Tumor-enriched and baseline blood-enriched clonotypes were defined by at least a 32-fold difference in abundance between compartments. A beta-binomial differential abundance model was used to identify clonotypes that were expanded or contracted between blood time points. Tumor-blood repertoire similarity was measured with the Baroni-Urbani and Buser coefficient, and group comparisons used two-tailed Wilcoxon tests in R. In its TCRdb copy, this immuneACCESS table keeps in-frame sequences only and misses some clones. Where compared with another copy, unresolved V genes explain less than half of these, and the others have no known cause. The V and J calls and the clone size are those of that table, but D and trimming were determined from the DNA. This sample has around 140,000 clones in its table, and 86% of those were observed once. The ten most abundant clones make up around a sixth of the sample.

What the research found in general, with its limitations: An increase in top tumor clonotypes in blood was observed from baseline to 2 weeks post-radiation, followed by contraction by 4 weeks, which was taken to suggest transient expansion of tumor-resident clones. No pretreatment tumor biopsies were available, so the baseline intratumoral presence of clonotypes could not be determined. Tracking of blood repertoire dynamics stopped at three to four weeks after treatment, with no follow-up past that point. Effects of radiation dose or scheduling on the TCR repertoire could not be addressed with the single-armed trial design.

Sample: blood, taken from a patient whose treatment included radiotherapy and nephrectomy. The source of this sequence is a woman aged 50 to 65 with renal cell carcinoma.

The nucleotide sequence is given as TGTGCCAGCAGCCCCGGGACAGACAATCAGCCCCAGCATTTT. It is translated as CASSPGTDNQPQHF. Recombination joined TRBV28 with TRBJ1-5; TRBD1 lines up with 7 middle nucleotides. Looking up the germline V gene yields CDR1 MDHEN and CDR2 SYDVKM. Reading from cysteine to phenylalanine, the CDR3 counts 14 amino acids. The retained sequence is limited to the CDR3, 42 bases, with the frame set at the first base. V and J are trimmed by 6 bases and 3 bases, and the gene matches miss 5 bases of the junction.